This entry concerns a single T cell receptor beta chain. Its target is not known. The entry originates in a study of CD8 T cells in Susac syndrome. Study overall: The Susac syndrome patients were therapy-naive, on corticosteroids, or on intravenous immunoglobulin alone at blood draw.

The study sequenced TCR beta in blood CD8+ and CD4+ T cells. The V end was cut by 0 bases, the J end by 3 bases, with 10 bases between. The CDR3 sequence is 15 residues long. CDR1 is SGHRS, CDR2 YFSETQ, per germline. Study-wide results and limits: The authors found no clonal expansion in Susac syndrome CD4+ T cell repertoires.

An input of roughly 0.45 to 1 ug of RNA was subjected to reverse transcription using random hexamers. The TCR beta CDR3 was amplified by immunoSEQ multiplex PCR across 54 Vbeta, 13 Jbeta. In TCRdb, the immunoSEQ multiplex PCR reads were re-called with MiXCR into one record per CDR3 protein. The sample has about 180,000 distinct CDR3 sequences, around 94% seen once; the top ten hold 0.099%. The clonotype originates from a human donor with Susac syndrome. This rearrangement joins TRBV5-1 to TRBJ1-3; D is unresolved. The sequencing sample was made of CD4+ T cells from PBMCs. Here the CDR3 reads CASSLDYGFGNTIYF. CDR3 bases: TGCGCCAGCAGCTTGGATTATGGTTTTGGAAACACCATATATTTT. Based on the CDR3 plus reference TRBV5-1 and TRBJ1-3, the full variable domain is KAGVTQTPRYLIKTRGQQVTLSCSPISGHRSVSWYQQTPGQGLQFLFEYFSETQRNKGNFPGRFSGRQFSNSRSEMNVSTLELGDSALYLCASSLDYGFGNTIYFGEGSWLTVV.